Listed here are 19 T cell receptor beta chains from one sample, sequenced in a study of vaccination effects on CD4 cells after COVID-19. Method: immunoSEQ multiplex PCR; TCRdb's copy keeps in-frame clones and lacks some. In the table there are tens of thousands of clones, around 72% of which are singletons. Antigen specificity for these receptors is unknown. Antigen-specific CD4+ T cells were first expanded with viral peptide pools by the ViraFEST assay and only then sequenced. Culture lasted roughly 9 days before CD4+ T cell isolation. People in the vaccine group had not been infected with SARS-CoV-2 before, and their nucleocapsid antibodies were negative. The specimen was CD4+ T cells from PBMCs cultured with HCoV-NL63 spike peptides, collected before COVID-19 vaccination. The receptor source for this set is a human donor who received a COVID-19 vaccine.

The rearrangement joins TRBV2 to TRBJ1-2, with a weak D call TRBD1 (6 bases). Germline V gives CDR1 SNHLY, CDR2 FYNNEI. The CDR3 is made up of 16 amino acids. Between the trimmed V and J ends, which lost 1 base and 4 bases, there was a span of 16 bases. CDR3 loop: CASSEGIEGGRYGYTF. CDR3 in DNA: TGTGCCAGCAGTGAAGGAATTGAGGGGGGACGCTATGGCTACACCTTC.

In its sample, this clone was seen a few times. The genes are TRBV5-1 and TRBJ2-7; D ambiguous. CDR1 and CDR2 from the germline V gene are SGHRS and YFSETQ. V was trimmed by 4 bases and J by 3 bases, leaving 8 bases between them. This CDR3 is built from 12 residues. CDR3 residues: CASSPDNYEQYF. The CDR3 DNA is TGCGCCAGCAGCCCCGACAACTACGAGCAGTACTTC.

The chain combines TRBV30 with TRBJ2-4; 9 bases agree with TRBD1. CDR1 is GTSNPN, CDR2 SVGIG, per germline (reference sequence). V lost 3 bases, J lost 1 base, and 7 bases stayed unmatched. This CDR3 contains 16 residues. In DNA, the CDR3 is TGTGCCTGGAGCCGCACAGGGGGCATTGCCAAAAACATTCAGTACTTC. Translated: CAWSRTGGIAKNIQYF.

Only a few counts were recorded for this clone. CDR3: CASRALSSYNSPLHF. As DNA, the CDR3 is TGTGCCAGCAGGGCTCTGAGCTCCTATAATTCACCCCTCCACTTT. The gene calls are TRBV6-5 and TRBJ1-6; D remains unclear. Germline V CDR1 and CDR2: MNHEY, SVGAGI. This CDR3 has 15 residues. V was pared by 6 bases and J by 0 bases, with 9 bases between.

V is TRBV15 and J is TRBJ1-3; TRBD1 matches 9 bases. The CDR3 is 17 amino acids. V shed 0 bases, J shed 3 bases, and the junction held 6 bases outside the gene matches. Germline V gene sequence: CDR1 LNHNV, CDR2 YYDKDF (reference sequence). The CDR3 DNA sequence: TGTGCCACCAGCAGAGAGCAGGACAGGGGTTTTGGAAACACCATATATTTT. Encoded protein: CATSREQDRGFGNTIYF.

The chain joins TRBV3-1 (or the pseudogene TRBV3-2) to TRBJ2-6, with a tentative D call TRBD2 (6 bases). This CDR3 is built from 14 residues. From germline, CDR1 is LGHDT and CDR2 YNNKEL (reference sequence). Deletions cut 1 base from V and 12 bases from J, with 13 bases between. The CDR3 DNA sequence: TGTGCCAGCAGCCAAGCCCCGGGGGTAGGCGTCCTGACTTTC. Translation gives CASSQAPGVGVLTF.

The CDR3 here is CASSASRRSPTNEKLFF. DNA of the CDR3: TGTGCCAGCAGCGCCTCTAGGCGTAGCCCAACTAATGAAAAACTGTTTTTT. The J gene is TRBJ1-4, the V gene TRBV9; D uncertain. The CDR3 has 17 amino acids. Per the germline V gene, CDR1 is SGDLS and CDR2 is YYNGEE. Trimming removed 3 bases from V and 0 bases from J, with 15 bases in between.

The chain recombines TRBV7-6 with TRBJ1-1, with 7 bases aligning to TRBD1. Losses at the gene ends were 5 bases for V and 3 bases for J; bases not matched to a gene: 6. The CDR3 is made up of 14 amino acids. Germline V gives CDR1 SGHVS, CDR2 FNYEAQ. DNA of the CDR3: TGTGCCAGCAGCCCCCGACAGGGAGACACTGAAGCTTTCTTT. It yields the protein CASSPRQGDTEAFF.

This chain connects TRBV5-4 to TRBJ1-1; D unresolved. The germline gives CDR1 SGHNT, CDR2 YYREEE (reference sequence). V was shortened by 4 bases and J by 0 bases, with 7 bases between the two germline ends. This CDR3 is built from 13 residues. The chain's CDR3 is CASSPSLNTEAFF. CDR3 nucleotides: TGTGCCAGCAGCCCTTCACTGAACACTGAAGCTTTCTTT.

Here the CDR3 reads CASSLVGVEKLFF. The DNA for the CDR3 is TGTGCCAGCAGTTTAGTCGGGGTTGAAAAACTGTTTTTT. The rearrangement links TRBV12-3 or TRBV12-4 to TRBJ1-4, with D unresolved. This CDR3 is built from 13 residues. V lost 1 base and J lost 7, with 7 bases in between.

The chain recombines TRBV6-5 with TRBJ1-3; TRBD1 might be the D (5 bases). V was shortened by 6 bases and J by 7 bases, with 10 bases between the two germline ends. Germline V gene lookup returns CDR1 MNHEY and CDR2 SVGAGI. The CDR3 is 12 amino acids. This CDR3 reads CASRAPGNTIYF. CDR3 nucleotide sequence: TGTGCCAGCAGAGCACCAGGGAACACCATATATTTT.

This chain links TRBV5-6 with TRBJ2-7, with a tentative D call TRBD1 (5 bases). This CDR3 is 12 amino acids long. Trimming stripped 5 bases from V and 4 bases from J, with 10 bases between. Germline V gene lookup returns CDR1 SGHDT and CDR2 YYEEEE. The CDR3 nucleotides are TGTGCCAGCAGTATGGGGCTTTACGAGCAGTACTTC. Translation gives CASSMGLYEQYF. Full variable domain (rest looked up from reference TRBV5-6 and TRBJ2-7): DAGVTQSPTHLIKTRGQQVTLRCSPKSGHDTVSWYQQALGQGPQFIFQYYEEEERQRGNFPDRFSGHQFPNYSSELNVNALLLGDSALYLCASSMGLYEQYFGPGTRLTVT.

V gene TRBV11-2 combines with J gene TRBJ2-2, with 8 bases matching TRBD2. This CDR3 region has 15 residues. V shed 0 bases, J shed 7 bases, and the junction held 4 bases outside the gene matches. Per the germline V gene, CDR1 is SGHAT and CDR2 is FQNNGV. The CDR3 DNA sequence: TGTGCCAGCAGCTTAGAACCGGGGGGGAACGGGGAGCTGTTTTTT. Residues: CASSLEPGGNGELFF.

This CDR3 reads CASSYWGGNTEAFF. CDR3 in DNA: TGTGCCAGCAGCTACTGGGGGGGGAACACTGAAGCTTTCTTT. The gene calls are TRBV5-5 and TRBJ1-1; D is possibly TRBD1 (5 bases). Trimming took off 3 bases at V and 1 base at J, with 10 bases between the two ends. CDR1 SGHKS and CDR2 YYEKEE come from the germline V gene (reference sequence). CDR3 length equals 14 residues.

This clone was counted between two and nine times. The chain couples TRBV7-9 to TRBJ1-2; weak D call: TRBD1 (5 bases). The CDR3 spans 15 residues. Trimming left V 0 bases short and J 7 bases short, with 15 bases between. The germline V gene encodes CDR1 SEHNR and CDR2 FQNEAQ (reference sequence). CDR3: CASSLALSYGGGYTF. CDR3 DNA: TGTGCCAGCAGCTTAGCCCTGTCCTATGGGGGTGGCTACACCTTC.

The chain carries TRBV28 and TRBJ1-5, with 7 nucleotides matching TRBD1. V gave up 6 bases and J gave up 4 bases; unmatched junction bases: 9. Germline CDR1 and CDR2: MDHEN and SYDVKM. This CDR3 has 15 amino acids. The CDR3 region has the DNA TGTGCCAGCAGACTCGGGACAGTTGGGAATCAGCCCCAGCATTTT. The encoded protein is CASRLGTVGNQPQHF.

This clone was detected only once. The chain joins TRBV6-5 to TRBJ2-5, with 7 bases matching TRBD1. Per the germline V gene, CDR1 is MNHEY and CDR2 is SVGAGI. V gave up 4 bases and J gave up 5 bases; unmatched junction bases: 10. The CDR3 length is 15 residues. CDR3 bases: TGTGCCAGCAGTTCGGGCGACAGGGTTCGGGAGACCCAGTACTTC. Translation gives CASSSGDRVRETQYF.

V and J are TRBV6-2 or TRBV6-3 and TRBJ1-5; 12 nucleotides agree with TRBD1. CDR3 length: 16 residues. V lost 6 bases to trimming and J lost 7 bases; unmatched junction nucleotides: 10. CDR1 and CDR2 (germline): MNHEY, SVGEGT. This CDR3 reads CASSLRDRGRRQPQHF. CDR3 in DNA: TGTGCCAGCAGCCTCCGGGACAGGGGGCGCAGGCAGCCCCAGCATTTT.

This clone has a handful of counts. CDR3 sequence (DNA): TGTGCCAGCAGCTTAGAGGGCGGGGGAACGAATACGCAGTATTTT. It codes for CASSLEGGGTNTQYF. J is TRBJ2-3 and V is TRBV11-2; 7 nucleotides line up with TRBD2. The length of the CDR3 is 15 residues. V lost 0 bases, J lost 7 bases, and 7 bases stayed unmatched. In germline, CDR1 is SGHAT, CDR2 FQNNGV.